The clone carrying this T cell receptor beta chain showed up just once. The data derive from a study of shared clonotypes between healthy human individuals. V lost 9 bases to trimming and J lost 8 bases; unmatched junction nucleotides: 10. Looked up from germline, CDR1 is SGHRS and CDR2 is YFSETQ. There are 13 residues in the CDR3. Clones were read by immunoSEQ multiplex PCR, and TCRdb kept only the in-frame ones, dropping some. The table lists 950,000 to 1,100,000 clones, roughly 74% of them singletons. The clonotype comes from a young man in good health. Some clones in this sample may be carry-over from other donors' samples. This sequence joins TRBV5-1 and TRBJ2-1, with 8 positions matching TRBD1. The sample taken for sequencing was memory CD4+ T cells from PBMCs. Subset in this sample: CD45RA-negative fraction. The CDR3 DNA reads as TGCGCCACCAAAACAGGGGGACCAGATGAGCAGTTCTTC. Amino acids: CATKTGGPDEQFF.